This entry describes one T cell receptor beta chain. What it recognizes is unknown. TCRdb re-called the reads through MiXCR, storing one row per CDR3 protein. The sample gives roughly 150,000 distinct CDR3 sequences, 23% of which show up once; about 10% is in the top ten. The data derive from a study of T cell repertoires in cytomegalovirus infection. In the study overall: It can be stated that public TCR beta signatures indicated CMV infection as well as a matching HLA type. Study-wide points: There were HLA-C-restricted CMV-specific TCR beta clonotypes dominating the ex vivo response. Cumulative frequency of public TCR beta families picked out carriers of CMV plus the relevant HLA.

The CDR3 runs 14 residues. The V segment lost 8 bases and the J segment 4 bases; nucleotides outside the gene matches: 5. The V gene's germline CDR1 is SNHLY and CDR2 FYNNEI. The sequenced sample consisted of PBMCs. The gene calls are TRBV2 and TRBJ2-1; TRBD2 matches 10 bases. This TCR was recovered from a human donor in good health (CMV status not recorded). Some clones in this sample may be carry-over from other donors' samples. CDR3 bases: TGTGCCAGCCCGGCTAGCGGGGGTTACAATGAGCAGTTCTTC. Translated: CASPASGGYNEQFF.